This T cell receptor beta chain was identified in a study of OX40 agonist ivuxolimab in advanced cancers. Study details: Ivuxolimab, an agonist antibody against OX40 (CD134), was given to patients. Participants could have had prior anti-PD-1, anti-PD-L1 or anti-CTLA-4 therapy, and roughly 39% had some.

Broader study findings: Certain nonresponders likewise exhibited a low normalized T-cell clonal expansion.

The data were produced by immunoSEQ multiplex PCR, yet TCRdb's version contains in-frame clones alone and is incomplete. The sample lists approximately 120,000 clones, just under 95% occurring once. Note on this clone: Its antigen remains unidentified.

There are 13 residues in the CDR3. Germline V gene data show CDR1 as MNHNY and CDR2 as SVGAGI (reference sequence). V shed 0 bases and J shed 10 bases, with 10 bases lying between them. Individuals having autoimmune disease history or systemic immunosuppression were not enrolled. This receptor was obtained from an adult with an advanced solid tumor such as melanoma, head and neck, liver or kidney cancer. The chain is built from TRBV6-6 and TRBJ2-1, with no clear D. The material sequenced was CD4+ or CD8+ T cells sorted from blood, taken in a trial of the OX40 agonist ivuxolimab. As DNA, the CDR3 is TGTGCCAGCAGTTACTCGGTAGATTCGGAGCAGTTCTTC. It specifies CASSYSVDSEQFF.